Each of the 27 T cell receptor beta chains below was sequenced from the same sample in a study of blood T cell repertoires in COVID-19. Generated by immunoSEQ multiplex PCR, the TCRdb table keeps only in-frame clones and is missing some. The top ten hold around 2.6% of the sample, which has roughly 260,000 clones, about 91% seen once. Source material: peripheral blood. The receptors derive from a person between 18 and 35 years old with COVID-19, enrolled during active disease.

This chain links TRBV6-6 with TRBJ1-5, with D possibly matching TRBD1 (5 bases). Trimming shortened V by 2 bases and J by 1 base, and 9 bases separated the two germline ends. Per the germline V gene, CDR1 is MNHNY and CDR2 is SVGAGI (reference sequence). The CDR3 contains 15 residues. The CDR3 region is CASSYGSGSNQPQHF. The CDR3 nucleotides are TGTGCCAGCAGTTACGGGTCAGGGAGCAATCAGCCCCAGCATTTT.

The chain employs TRBV5-1 and TRBJ2-1; 8 bases align to TRBD2. J gave up 7 bases and V 0 bases, and 12 bases lay outside the gene matches. The CDR3 consists of 17 residues. Germline V lookup: CDR1 SGHRS, CDR2 YFSETQ. The CDR3 sequence: CASSLVSSGFLGNEQFF. The CDR3 DNA reads TGCGCCAGCAGCTTGGTTTCTAGCGGGTTCCTAGGGAATGAGCAGTTCTTC.

This chain uses TRBV14 with TRBJ2-7, with 9 bases aligning to TRBD2. Germline CDR1 is SGHDN and CDR2 is FVKESK. V dropped 4 bases and J dropped 3; count of bases not matched to a gene: 7. The CDR3 length is 15 residues. CDR3 DNA: TGTGCCAGCAGCCCCAGGACTAGCGAAGGCTACGAGCAGTACTTC. Translation: CASSPRTSEGYEQYF.

V gene TRBV28 combines with J gene TRBJ1-2, with 7 bases that match TRBD1. This CDR3 has 14 residues. The V and J ends lost 10 bases and 3 bases, in that order; junction bases with no gene match: 11. The germline V gene has CDR1 MDHEN and CDR2 SYDVKM. The CDR3 region is CAITETGYDYGYTF. CDR3 sequence (DNA): TGTGCCATTACCGAGACAGGGTACGACTATGGCTACACCTTC.

This rearrangement joins TRBV9 to TRBJ2-3; tentatively, D is TRBD1 (5 bases). CDR1 is SGDLS, CDR2 YYNGEE, per germline. The V end lost 0 bases, the J end lost 0 bases, and 17 bases lay between the germline ends. This CDR3 has 18 amino acids. DNA for the CDR3: TGTGCCAGCAGCGTAGATATCGTTGGGGCGACTAGCACAGATACGCAGTATTTT. It codes for CASSVDIVGATSTDTQYF.

The chain joins TRBV7-9 to TRBJ2-3; 7 nucleotides match TRBD1. The CDR3 runs 15 residues. V shed 5 bases, J shed 1 base, and the junction held 6 bases outside the gene matches. CDR1 SEHNR and CDR2 FQNEAQ come from the germline V gene (reference sequence). The CDR3 DNA sequence: TGTGCCAGCAGCCGCAGGGGGTCGGGCACAGATACGCAGTATTTT. Protein product: CASSRRGSGTDTQYF.

This chain's CDR3 is CASSLRGTSGYYNEQFF. CDR3 nucleotides: TGTGCCAGCAGCCTGAGAGGAACTAGCGGATATTACAATGAGCAGTTCTTC. The chain has TRBV3-1 (or the pseudogene TRBV3-2) and TRBJ2-1; 8 nucleotides align to TRBD2. The CDR3 runs to 17 residues. With 4 bases clipped from V and 4 bases from J, the junction kept 12 bases outside the gene matches. Germline CDR1 and CDR2: LGHDT and YNNKEL (reference sequence).

This chain joins TRBV10-3 and TRBJ2-2, with D possibly TRBD2 on 6 matching bases. Germline V gene sequence: CDR1 ENHRY, CDR2 SYGVKD. The V and J ends lost 3 bases and 2 bases respectively, with 13 bases between them. The CDR3 covers 16 residues. The CDR3 here is CAISETGTSNTGELFF. In nucleotides, the CDR3 is TGTGCCATCAGTGAAACCGGGACTTCCAACACCGGGGAGCTGTTTTTT.

The CDR3, as DNA: TGTGCCAGCAGTTACCCCTCTCTGACTAGACAAGAGACCCAGTACTTC. The encoded protein is CASSYPSLTRQETQYF. This sequence joins TRBV6-2 or TRBV6-3 and TRBJ2-5; D may be TRBD2 (6 bases). The CDR3 length is 16 residues. V shed 2 bases and J shed 2 bases, with 15 bases lying between them. Germline V gene data show CDR1 as MNHEY and CDR2 as SVGEGT.

This clone was detected once. The rearrangement uses TRBV9 and TRBJ1-3; the match to TRBD1 covers 8 bases. Germline lookup yields CDR1 SGDLS and CDR2 YYNGEE. The CDR3 totals 17 residues. V lost 4 bases and J lost 0; bases outside the gene matches: 9. The CDR3 sequence is CASSNHPGQVSGNTIYF. CDR3 bases: TGTGCCAGCAGCAACCACCCGGGACAGGTCTCTGGAAACACCATATATTTT.

The V gene is TRBV5-1, the J gene TRBJ1-3; 9 bases map to TRBD1. This CDR3 has 16 residues. Losses at the gene ends were 4 bases for V and 2 bases for J; bases not matched to a gene: 7. Germline CDR1 and CDR2: SGHRS and YFSETQ. The CDR3 region is CASSLDGTGPGNTIYF. CDR3 nucleotides: TGCGCCAGCAGCCTAGATGGGACAGGGCCTGGAAACACCATATATTTT.

This rearrangement joins TRBV2 to TRBJ2-7; TRBD1 matches at 10 bases. The germline CDR1 and CDR2 sequences are SNHLY and FYNNEI. Germline trimming cut 7 bases from V and 4 bases from J; bases unmatched to any gene: 10. CDR3 size: 15 residues. CDR3 amino acids: CASNADRGDWYEQYF. The CDR3, as DNA: TGTGCCAGCAATGCGGACAGGGGGGATTGGTACGAGCAGTACTTC.

This chain joins TRBV27 and TRBJ2-1; D unclear. This CDR3 has 13 residues. Germline CDR1 and CDR2: MNHEY and SMNVEV (reference sequence). V lost 0 bases to trimming and J lost 6 bases, with 6 bases between them. CDR3 sequence reads: CASSLSYFNEQFF. The CDR3 DNA follows: TGTGCCAGCAGTTTATCGTATTTCAATGAGCAGTTCTTC.

As concerns this clone: A junction boundary mismatches the germline segment, possibly from a read error. The chain has TRBV7-9 and TRBJ2-7; D perhaps matches TRBD2 (6 bases). Germline CDR1 SEHNR, CDR2 FQNEAQ (reference sequence). This CDR3 region has 13 residues. Here the CDR3 reads CASRTTSSHEQYF. The CDR3 DNA reads as TGTGCCAGCAGAACAACTAGCTCCCACGAGCAGTACTTC.

This clone was recorded once. J is TRBJ1-5 and V is TRBV6-1, with 9 positions matching TRBD1. The CDR3 loop spans 19 amino acids. Germline values: CDR1 MNHNS, CDR2 SASEGT. The V gene end was trimmed by 4 bases and the J gene end by 2 bases; junction bases not matched to a gene: 15. The CDR3 is CASSAPGQGHSGGNQPQHF. For the CDR3, the DNA is TGTGCCAGCAGTGCTCCGGGACAGGGTCATTCCGGAGGCAATCAGCCCCAGCATTTT.

The V gene is TRBV10-3, the J gene TRBJ2-7; 12 nucleotides match TRBD2. Germline values: CDR1 ENHRY, CDR2 SYGVKD. V shed 11 bases, J shed 6 bases, and the junction held 5 bases outside the gene matches. The CDR3 spans 12 residues. The CDR3 DNA reads TGTGCCGTTTCACTAGCGGGAGGCGAGCAGTACTTC. Amino acids: CAVSLAGGEQYF.

V gene TRBV6-5 combines with J gene TRBJ2-4; TRBD1 is a possible D gene (6 bases). Germline V gene sequence: CDR1 MNHEY, CDR2 SVGAGI. Trimming shortened V by 6 bases and J by 7 bases, and 16 bases separated the two germline ends. This CDR3 is built from 14 residues. This CDR3 reads CASRTAGVRNIQYF. CDR3 coding DNA: TGTGCCAGCAGGACTGCAGGGGTGCGGAACATTCAGTACTTC.

The CDR3 coding sequence is TGTGCCAGCAGCGAACTGACAGTCTCCTACGAGCAGTACTTC. This translates into CASSELTVSYEQYF. This chain joins TRBV5-5 and TRBJ2-7; D is possibly TRBD1 (5 bases). V was cut by 4 bases and J by 0 bases, with 11 bases left in between. The CDR3 covers 14 residues. The germline V gene has CDR1 SGHKS and CDR2 YYEKEE (reference sequence).

On this clone: Other nucleotide sequences in the sample specify the same CDR3. The CDR3 spells CASSLATGNYGYTF. In DNA form, the CDR3 reads TGCGCCAGCAGCTTGGCAACAGGGAACTATGGCTACACCTTC. V is TRBV5-1 and J is TRBJ1-2; D is perhaps TRBD1 (6 bases). Deletions cut 0 bases from V and 2 bases from J, with 8 bases between. Germline V lookup: CDR1 SGHRS, CDR2 YFSETQ. This CDR3 spans 14 amino acids.

This chain links TRBV5-1 with TRBJ2-1, with 10 positions matching TRBD2. V shed 6 bases, J shed 2 bases, and the junction held 11 bases outside the gene matches. Germline CDR1 and CDR2: SGHRS and YFSETQ. The CDR3 contains 17 residues. The CDR3 loop is CASTPRASGRAYNEQFF. DNA for the CDR3: TGCGCCAGCACCCCGAGGGCTAGCGGGAGAGCCTACAATGAGCAGTTCTTC. Full variable domain (outside the CDR3, taken from reference TRBV5-1 and TRBJ2-1): KAGVTQTPRYLIKTRGQQVTLSCSPISGHRSVSWYQQTPGQGLQFLFEYFSETQRNKGNFPGRFSGRQFSNSRSEMNVSTLELGDSALYLCASTPRASGRAYNEQFFGPGTRLTVL.

The V call is TRBV2, the J call TRBJ2-7, with D possibly matching TRBD1 (5 bases). This CDR3 has 13 amino acids. Germline V CDR1 and CDR2: SNHLY, FYNNEI. V was trimmed by 3 bases and J by 5 bases, leaving 11 bases between them. The DNA for the CDR3 is TGTGCCAGCAGTGATTGGGGCCACAACGAGCAGTACTTC. This gives the protein CASSDWGHNEQYF.

This chain uses TRBV4-3 with TRBJ2-1, with a tentative D call TRBD1 (6 bases). The V gene's germline CDR1 is LGHNA and CDR2 YSLEER. V lost 0 bases to trimming and J lost 12 bases, with 18 bases between them. This CDR3 has 15 residues. The DNA of the CDR3 is TGCGCCAGCAGCCAAGAACATTTGGGGGCTTGGGGGCAGTTCTTC. It encodes CASSQEHLGAWGQFF.

The gene calls are TRBV24-1 and TRBJ2-5; 8 positions agree with TRBD1. Germline V gene data show CDR1 as KGHDR and CDR2 as SFDVKD. The CDR3 extends over 13 amino acids. J lost 4 bases, V lost 7 bases, and 4 bases had no gene match. CDR3 nucleotides: TGTGCCACCAGATCTGGACAGGGAGAGACCCAGTACTTC. Protein: CATRSGQGETQYF.

This chain links TRBV2 with TRBJ2-7; D possibly corresponds to TRBD1 (6 bases). This CDR3 comprises 14 residues. Germline CDR1 reads SNHLY; CDR2 reads FYNNEI. V lost 1 base and J 3 bases, leaving 10 bases between the germline ends. The CDR3 coding sequence is TGTGCCAGCAGTGAAGGGACAGCTGGCTACGAGCAGTACTTC. Encoded protein: CASSEGTAGYEQYF.

CDR3 in amino acids: CASSLFGGPLYEQYF. The DNA of the CDR3 is TGTGCCAGCAGTTTGTTCGGGGGACCTCTTTACGAGCAGTACTTC. The chain recombines TRBV27 with TRBJ2-7; weak D call: TRBD2 (6 bases). Germline loops: CDR1 MNHEY, CDR2 SMNVEV (reference sequence). The CDR3 extends over 15 amino acids. Deletions cut 3 bases from V and 4 bases from J, with 16 bases between.

The V call is TRBV27, the J call TRBJ1-2, with D perhaps matching TRBD1 (5 bases). V was cut by 6 bases and J by 3 bases, with 11 bases left in between. The germline gives CDR1 MNHEY, CDR2 SMNVEV (reference sequence). The CDR3 has 13 residues. The CDR3 nucleotides are TGTGCCAGCAGCATGGGGCAGCACTATGGCTACACCTTC. Its translation is CASSMGQHYGYTF.

The V and J genes are TRBV6-2 or TRBV6-3 and TRBJ2-5; 8 bases align to TRBD1. The germline V gene encodes CDR1 MNHEY and CDR2 SVGEGT. The CDR3 extends over 15 amino acids. Germline trimming cut 0 bases from V and 5 bases from J; bases unmatched to any gene: 5. The CDR3 loop is CASSYSQGAWETQYF. As DNA, the CDR3 is TGTGCCAGCAGTTACTCGCAGGGGGCGTGGGAGACCCAGTACTTC.